These 27 T cell receptor beta chains originate from one sample sequenced in a study of neurological immune-mediated disorders. TCRdb re-called the 5' RACE reads with MiXCR, one entry per CDR3 protein. The table records 60,000 or so distinct CDR3 sequences, roughly 3.5% of them present only once. The sample comprised PBMCs. The receptors stem from a woman in her sixties with multiple sclerosis.

This clonotype was detected ten times or more. The V gene is TRBV7-2, the J gene TRBJ1-6; D perhaps matches TRBD1 (5 bases). This CDR3 is built from 15 residues. Germline lookup yields CDR1 SGHTA and CDR2 FQGNSA. Trimming cost V 1 base and J 10 bases, with 14 bases left between them. The CDR3 nucleotides read TGTGCCAGCAGCTTAGTGGCAGGGTACGCCTCACCCCTCCACTTT. Protein product: CASSLVAGYASPLHF.

This clonotype was seen repeatedly, ten times or more. This chain links TRBV6-2 or TRBV6-3 with TRBJ2-1, with 8 bases lining up with TRBD2. With 11 bases clipped from V and 0 bases from J, the junction kept 18 bases outside the gene matches. CDR1 and CDR2 (germline): MNHEY, SVGEGT. The CDR3 runs 18 residues. This chain's CDR3 is CASRRGARKRSSYNEQFF. The CDR3 nucleotides read TGTGCCTCTAGGCGGGGGGCACGCAAAAGAAGCTCCTACAATGAGCAGTTCTTC.

The table lists this clonotype with many counts. This chain connects TRBV4-1 to TRBJ2-3; 9 bases map to TRBD1. In germline, CDR1 is MGHRA, CDR2 YSYEKL. The ends lost 2 bases at V and 4 bases at J; junction bases unmatched: 4. CDR3 length: 15 residues. The CDR3 here is CASSQLGTGPDTQYF. The DNA for the CDR3 is TGCGCCAGCAGCCAACTTGGGACAGGGCCAGATACGCAGTATTTT.

This clonotype occurred a few times. This may come from a read error, since a much larger clone is one base off. The CDR3 end shows no conserved phenylalanine or tryptophan, and so a read error is likely. The V gene is TRBV5-8, the J gene TRBJ1-4, with 10 bases fitting TRBD1. CDR1 is SGHTS, CDR2 YDEGEE, per germline. The CDR3 is 13 amino acids. V lost 4 bases, J lost 7 bases, and 1 base stayed unmatched. CDR3 loop: CASSRDRGEKLFI. Here the CDR3 DNA reads TGTGCCAGCAGCCGGGACAGGGGTGAAAAACTGTTTATT.

V is TRBV24-1 and J is TRBJ2-7; tentative D call: TRBD2 (6 bases). Per germline, CDR1 KGHDR and CDR2 SFDVKD. The CDR3 is 14 amino acids. V was shortened by 5 bases and J by 1 base, with 11 bases between the two germline ends. CDR3: CATSARGGSYEQYF. The CDR3 DNA follows: TGTGCCACCAGTGCCCGGGGAGGATCCTACGAGCAGTACTTC.

There are a few counts of this clonotype. A single base separates this from a much larger clone, so it may be a read error. The chain is built from TRBV3-1 and TRBJ2-3; TRBD2 might be the D (5 bases). Germline lookup yields CDR1 LGHDT and CDR2 YNNKEL (reference sequence). The CDR3 sequence is 14 residues long. The CDR3 region is CASSRLLGADKQYF. In DNA form, the CDR3 reads TGTGCCAGCAGCCGATTACTAGGCGCAGATAAGCAGTATTTT.

This clonotype was picked up many times. This rearrangement joins TRBV9 to TRBJ1-2, with 7 bases matching TRBD1. The V and J ends lost 0 bases and 6 bases, in that order; junction bases with no gene match: 2. Germline V gives CDR1 SGDLS, CDR2 YYNGEE. This CDR3 is 13 amino acids long. The chain's CDR3 is CASSVVTGDGYTF. The CDR3 DNA sequence: TGTGCCAGCAGCGTAGTCACAGGGGATGGCTACACCTTC.

This clonotype has ten or more counts. The CDR3 bases are TGTGCCAGCAGCCAAGATCGGACTAGCGGGGTTTACAATGAGCAGTTCTTC. It specifies CASSQDRTSGVYNEQFF. V and J are TRBV3-1 and TRBJ2-1; 12 bases agree with TRBD2. CDR1 and CDR2 from the germline V gene are LGHDT and YNNKEL (reference sequence). The length of the CDR3 is 17 residues. The junction had 4 bases not matched to a gene; V was cut back by 0 bases and J by 4 bases.

This clonotype was counted many times. The CDR3 nucleotides are TGTGCCACAAAACCCGGGGGCTCCTACGAGCAGTACTTC. This translates into CATKPGGSYEQYF. V gene TRBV6-2 or TRBV6-3 combines with J gene TRBJ2-7; tentative D call: TRBD2 (6 bases). This CDR3 contains 13 residues. Trimming left V 10 bases short and J 0 bases short, with 13 bases between. The V gene's germline CDR1 is MNHEY and CDR2 SVGEGT.

The rearrangement uses TRBV18 and TRBJ2-7; TRBD2 matches 10 bases. Trimming at V came to 2 bases and at J to 5 bases, leaving 6 bases not matched to a gene. The length of the CDR3 is 15 residues. In germline, CDR1 is KGHSH, CDR2 LQKENI. Here the CDR3 DNA reads TGTGCCAGCTCACCAGCAGCGGGAGGGCCCCACGAGCAGTACTTC. The encoded protein is CASSPAAGGPHEQYF.

This clonotype was seen repeatedly, ten times or more. The rearrangement links TRBV4-1 to TRBJ2-2, with 7 positions matching TRBD1. This CDR3 is built from 17 residues. Germline loops: CDR1 MGHRA, CDR2 YSYEKL. J lost 8 bases, V lost 4 bases, and 16 bases had no gene match. The CDR3 is CASSLRTQGVGRGELFF. The CDR3 DNA sequence: TGCGCCAGCAGCCTCCGAACCCAGGGGGTGGGACGGGGGGAGCTGTTTTTT.

This clonotype was detected many times. The V call is TRBV5-1, the J call TRBJ1-1, with D perhaps TRBD1 (5 bases). Per germline, CDR1 SGHRS and CDR2 YFSETQ. V lost 4 bases to trimming and J lost 8 bases, with 12 bases between them. The CDR3 has 12 residues. CDR3 bases: TGCGCCAGCAGCACCAGGGACGACGAAGCTTTCTTT. Translation: CASSTRDDEAFF.

This clonotype was recorded at least ten times. This chain connects TRBV15 to TRBJ2-1, with no clear D. Trimming took 0 bases from V and 10 from J, leaving 4 bases between them. This CDR3 has 11 amino acids. Germline V gene sequence: CDR1 LNHNV, CDR2 YYDKDF (reference sequence). The CDR3 here is CATSREREQFF. DNA of the CDR3: TGTGCCACCAGCAGAGAGCGAGAGCAGTTCTTC.

This clonotype was counted a few times. The chain links TRBV12-3 or TRBV12-4 to TRBJ2-7; D is ambiguous. V lost 4 bases, J lost 2 bases, and 12 bases lay in between. The CDR3 runs 14 residues. This chain's CDR3 is CASSWWDRTYEQYF. The DNA of the CDR3 is TGTGCCAGCAGTTGGTGGGATCGCACCTACGAGCAGTACTTC.

The chain links TRBV6-4 to TRBJ1-5; the D gene is possibly TRBD1 (6 bases). Germline CDR1 MRHNA, CDR2 SNTAGT. V lost 3 bases to trimming and J lost 0 bases, with 18 bases between them. The CDR3 contains 18 residues. The CDR3 reads CASSEGEKTGLSNQPQHF. The CDR3 bases are TGTGCCAGCAGTGAGGGGGAGAAGACAGGACTTAGCAATCAGCCCCAGCATTTT.

This clonotype was recorded many times. The chain joins TRBV29-1 to TRBJ2-7; D might be TRBD2 (5 bases). The germline CDR1 and CDR2 sequences are SQVTM and ANQGSEA. The CDR3 consists of 13 residues. Deletions cut 6 bases from V and 3 bases from J, with 15 bases between. The CDR3 bases are TGCAGCGTCGCCCTAGGACGGGACTACGAGCAGTACTTC. Residues: CSVALGRDYEQYF.

This clonotype was detected many times. The gene calls are TRBV20-1 and TRBJ1-1; D remains unclear. CDR3 size: 12 residues. Germline CDR1 DFQATT, CDR2 SNEGSKA (reference sequence). Trimming pared 4 bases from V and 3 bases from J, leaving 9 bases between. The CDR3 DNA sequence: TGCAGTGCTACAAGTGGGGACACTGAAGCTTTCTTT. It encodes CSATSGDTEAFF.

This clonotype was recorded many times. DNA for the CDR3: TGTGCCATCAGTGAAGAGGATGAAGCTTTCTTT. This gives the protein CAISEEDEAFF. The V call is TRBV10-3, the J call TRBJ1-1; D ambiguous. V was pared by 3 bases and J by 7 bases, with 6 bases between. CDR1 is ENHRY and CDR2 is SYGVKD in the germline V gene. The CDR3 runs to 11 residues.

This clonotype was seen at least ten times. This rearrangement joins TRBV6-1 to TRBJ2-1; 7 positions agree with TRBD1. Germline V CDR1 and CDR2: MNHNS, SASEGT. V shed 2 bases and J 8 bases; nucleotides not matched to a gene: 12. This CDR3 contains 16 residues. CDR3 DNA: TGTGCCAGCAGTGAATGGGCAGGCAGGGGGTTCGATGAGCAGTTCTTC. It yields the protein CASSEWAGRGFDEQFF.

This clonotype has at least ten counts. This chain joins TRBV7-6 and TRBJ1-1; D gene uncertain. The CDR3 is 12 residues long. Trimming pared 1 base from V and 6 bases from J, leaving 6 bases between. CDR1 is SGHVS, CDR2 FNYEAQ, per germline. The CDR3 sequence: CASSLDLSEAFF. The CDR3 DNA sequence: TGTGCCAGCAGCTTAGATTTGTCTGAAGCTTTCTTT.

This clonotype has a count of ten or more. The genes are TRBV28 and TRBJ2-3; D is perhaps TRBD1 (6 bases). V lost 5 bases to trimming and J lost 0 bases, with 15 bases between them. The CDR3 length is 16 residues. Germline CDR1 is MDHEN and CDR2 is SYDVKM. Here the CDR3 reads CASSVMGAYSTDTQYF. Written as DNA, the CDR3 is TGTGCCAGCAGTGTGATGGGGGCCTATAGCACAGATACGCAGTATTTT.

This clonotype was recorded at least ten times. The genes are TRBV20-1 and TRBJ1-4; D not resolved. The CDR3 is made up of 14 amino acids. In germline, CDR1 is DFQATT, CDR2 SNEGSKA (reference sequence). V lost 0 bases and J 0 bases, leaving 5 bases between the germline ends. DNA of the CDR3: TGCAGTGCTAGAGATTCGGCAACTAATGAAAAACTGTTTTTT. Translation: CSARDSATNEKLFF.

This clonotype was seen ten or more times. This chain links TRBV20-1 with TRBJ2-1, with TRBD2 as a possible D gene (6 bases). This CDR3 spans 12 amino acids. The ends were cut back, 6 bases at V and 14 bases at J, with 20 bases in the middle. The germline CDR1 and CDR2 sequences are DFQATT and SNEGSKA (reference sequence). The CDR3 spells CSARSRGPWEFF. The CDR3 DNA is TGCAGTGCCAGATCGCGGGGACCCTGGGAGTTCTTC.

This clonotype was recorded many times. The rearrangement links TRBV20-1 to TRBJ1-2; D remains ambiguous. From germline, CDR1 is DFQATT and CDR2 SNEGSKA (reference sequence). V was shortened by 1 base and J by 4 bases, with 19 bases between the two germline ends. CDR3 size: 16 residues. The CDR3 sequence: CSARVDLNGVVYGYTF. CDR3 nucleotides: TGCAGTGCTAGAGTAGACCTCAACGGGGTGGTCTATGGCTACACCTTC.

This clonotype was seen at least ten times. This rearrangement joins TRBV2 to TRBJ2-5; the match to TRBD2 covers 8 bases. The germline CDR1 and CDR2 sequences are SNHLY and FYNNEI. CDR3 length equals 14 residues. Trimming at V came to 0 bases and at J to 7 bases, leaving 4 bases not matched to a gene. As DNA, the CDR3 is TGTGCCAGCAGTGAAGCCGGGGGGGCCGGGACCCAGTACTTC. Its translation is CASSEAGGAGTQYF.

The sample holds many counts of this clonotype. This sequence joins TRBV7-2 and TRBJ2-3, with 11 bases that match TRBD2. Germline assignment: CDR1 SGHTA and CDR2 FQGNSA. V was pared by 6 bases and J by 1 base, with 0 bases of the junction left unmatched. CDR3 length: 14 residues. The CDR3 sequence: CASRLAGGTDTQYF. CDR3 coding DNA: TGTGCCAGCAGACTAGCGGGGGGCACAGATACGCAGTATTTT.

There are many counts of this clonotype. This chain connects TRBV20-1 to TRBJ1-6, with 9 positions matching TRBD1. Trimming removed 6 bases from V and 5 bases from J; junction bases left unmatched: 8. Looked up from germline, CDR1 is DFQATT and CDR2 is SNEGSKA (reference sequence). This CDR3 region has 15 residues. The CDR3: CSATTGGLNNSPLHF. DNA for the CDR3: TGCAGTGCCACTACAGGGGGCCTAAATAATTCACCCCTCCACTTT.